What follows are 32 T cell receptor beta chains derived from one specimen sequenced in a study of blood T cell repertoires in COVID-19. Clones were read by immunoSEQ multiplex PCR, and TCRdb kept only the in-frame ones, dropping some. The table includes 100,000 or so clones, roughly nine tenths detected once. The sequencing input was peripheral blood. These receptors came from an elderly woman with acute or convalescent COVID-19.

The V and J genes are TRBV10-2 and TRBJ1-1; D possibly corresponds to TRBD1 (6 bases). This CDR3 is built from 15 residues. Per germline, CDR1 WSHSY and CDR2 SAAADI. V was clipped by 6 bases and J by 2 bases, with 16 bases between them. The CDR3 here is CASSRGRGENTEAFF. The CDR3, as DNA: TGCGCCAGCAGCAGGGGAAGGGGCGAAAACACTGAAGCTTTCTTT.

The rearrangement joins TRBV28 to TRBJ1-4; 7 nucleotides align to TRBD1. J gave up 7 bases and V 4 bases, and 9 bases lay outside the gene matches. The CDR3 extends over 15 amino acids. The germline V gene has CDR1 MDHEN and CDR2 SYDVKM. The DNA for the CDR3 is TGTGCCAGCAGTTCTGACAGGGTTAGTGTTGAAAAACTGTTTTTT. It translates to CASSSDRVSVEKLFF.

This clone showed up just a few times. The chain is built from TRBV2 and TRBJ2-7; D is uncertain. The CDR3 has 14 residues. The germline V gene encodes CDR1 SNHLY and CDR2 FYNNEI. V lost 6 bases, J lost 0 bases, and 12 bases lay in between. This chain's CDR3 is CASREQVSSYEQYF. The CDR3 DNA reads as TGTGCCAGCAGAGAGCAGGTGAGCTCCTACGAGCAGTACTTC.

The chain recombines TRBV24-1 with TRBJ1-1; TRBD1 agrees at 9 bases. V was clipped by 4 bases and J by 5 bases; unmatched bases: 7. The CDR3 has 15 amino acids. The germline V gene encodes CDR1 KGHDR and CDR2 SFDVKD. CDR3 protein: CATSDSDRGGTEAFF. As DNA, the CDR3 is TGTGCCACCAGTGACTCGGACAGGGGAGGGACTGAAGCTTTCTTT.

V usage is TRBV7-2 and J usage is TRBJ2-1, with 10 bases aligning to TRBD2. The CDR3 spans 16 residues. In germline, CDR1 is SGHTA, CDR2 FQGNSA. The V and J ends lost 3 bases and 2 bases, in that order; junction bases with no gene match: 4. The CDR3 coding sequence is TGTGCCAGCAGCTTTTCTAGCGGGGGCCCCTACAATGAGCAGTTCTTC. As protein: CASSFSSGGPYNEQFF.

This chain connects TRBV3-1 (or the pseudogene TRBV3-2) to TRBJ1-3; D might be TRBD1 (5 bases). CDR1 and CDR2 (germline): LGHDT, YNNKEL (reference sequence). The CDR3 covers 15 residues. V lost 6 bases and J lost 0, with 12 bases in between. The CDR3 is CASRMTETSGNTIYF. The DNA of the CDR3 is TGTGCCAGCAGGATGACAGAGACCTCTGGAAACACCATATATTTT.

This chain uses TRBV19 with TRBJ2-1; TRBD2 agrees at 9 bases. CDR3 length: 17 amino acids. With 3 bases clipped from V and 4 bases from J, the junction kept 10 bases outside the gene matches. Germline CDR1 is LNHDA and CDR2 is SQIVND (reference sequence). CDR3 sequence (DNA): TGTGCCAGTAGTATCGGTAGCGGGGGCCCCCGATACAATGAGCAGTTCTTC. It codes for CASSIGSGGPRYNEQFF.

V gene TRBV18 combines with J gene TRBJ2-1; 10 bases match TRBD1. Germline loops: CDR1 KGHSH, CDR2 LQKENI. This CDR3 spans 15 amino acids. V was pared by 2 bases and J by 7 bases, with 5 bases of the junction left unmatched. Written as DNA, the CDR3 is TGTGCCAGCTCACCAGTGACAGGGGGCGGGAATGAGCAGTTCTTC. This codes for CASSPVTGGGNEQFF.

The chain employs TRBV9 and TRBJ2-3; 11 bases line up with TRBD2. The CDR3 is 15 residues long. V lost 4 bases to trimming and J lost 3 bases; unmatched junction nucleotides: 4. Germline V gene data show CDR1 as SGDLS and CDR2 as YYNGEE. The CDR3 reads CASSISGGATDTQYF. CDR3 DNA: TGTGCCAGCAGCATTAGCGGGGGGGCTACAGATACGCAGTATTTT.

The chain is built from TRBV3-1 (or the pseudogene TRBV3-2) and TRBJ2-1; 10 positions agree with TRBD2. Trimming cost V 4 bases and J 2 bases; bases outside gene matches: 2. The CDR3 extends over 15 amino acids. CDR1 and CDR2 from the germline V gene are LGHDT and YNNKEL (reference sequence). CDR3 region: CASSLTSGAYNEQFF. CDR3 sequence (DNA): TGTGCCAGCAGCCTAACTAGCGGGGCCTACAATGAGCAGTTCTTC.

V usage is TRBV7-2 and J usage is TRBJ2-1; TRBD2 agrees at 13 bases. The germline gives CDR1 SGHTA, CDR2 FQGNSA. The ends lost 4 bases at V and 8 bases at J; junction bases unmatched: 5. CDR3 size: 15 residues. The CDR3 region has the DNA TGTGCCAGCAGCTACGGACTAGCGGGGGTCTATGAGCAGTTCTTC. Amino acid sequence: CASSYGLAGVYEQFF. The full variable domain, its missing parts supplied by reference TRBV7-2 and TRBJ2-1, is GAGVSQSPSNKVTEKGKDVELRCDPISGHTALYWYRQSLGQGLEFLIYFQGNSAPDKSGLPSDRFSAERTGGSVSTLTIQRTQQEDSAVYLCASSYGLAGVYEQFFGPGTRLTVL.

This chain's CDR3 is CASSPSLNQPQHF. Here the CDR3 DNA reads TGCGCCAGCAGTCCGTCTTTAAATCAGCCCCAGCATTTT. This sequence joins TRBV10-2 and TRBJ1-5; no firm D call. The CDR3 spans 13 residues. Trimming removed 5 bases from V and 4 bases from J, with 9 bases in between. Germline CDR1 WSHSY, CDR2 SAAADI.

The chain recombines TRBV6-2 or TRBV6-3 with TRBJ2-7; 10 bases line up with TRBD2. Germline loops: CDR1 MNHEY, CDR2 SVGEGT. The CDR3 runs 13 residues. The trim removed 6 bases at V and 4 bases at J, leaving 3 bases unmatched. The CDR3 spells CASSFSGGYEQYF. The CDR3 DNA is TGTGCCAGCAGCTTTAGCGGGGGGTACGAGCAGTACTTC.

In this sample, this clone turned up once. V is TRBV9 and J is TRBJ2-5; perhaps TRBD1 as D (7 bases). Between the trimmed V and J ends, which lost 3 bases and 0 bases, there was a span of 18 bases. The CDR3 is 17 amino acids. Germline CDR1 and CDR2: SGDLS and YYNGEE. Here the CDR3 DNA reads TGTGCCAGCAGCGCGCGCGGAGGGACAGTTTACCAAGAGACCCAGTACTTC. Amino acids: CASSARGGTVYQETQYF.

The chain combines TRBV20-1 with TRBJ2-5, with D uncertain. Germline V CDR1 and CDR2: DFQATT, SNEGSKA (reference sequence). This CDR3 has 11 amino acids. Trimming cost V 4 bases and J 3 bases, with 6 bases left between them. In DNA, the CDR3 is TGCAGTGCTACCAGTGAAGAGACCCAGTACTTC. Its translation is CSATSEETQYF.

The chain carries TRBV6-5 and TRBJ1-4; TRBD1 agrees at 8 bases. The CDR3 has 15 amino acids. From germline, CDR1 is MNHEY and CDR2 SVGAGI. Trimming cost V 4 bases and J 4 bases; bases outside gene matches: 5. In nucleotides, the CDR3 is TGTGCCAGCAGTTCCAGACAGGGGAATAATGAAAAACTGTTTTTT. Translation gives CASSSRQGNNEKLFF.

The CDR3 protein is CASSQSDRAFNSPLHF. CDR3 sequence (DNA): TGTGCCAGCAGCCAATCGGACAGGGCCTTTAATTCACCCCTCCACTTT. The chain employs TRBV14 and TRBJ1-6, with 8 positions matching TRBD1. The CDR3 is 16 amino acids. After removal of 2 bases from V and 6 bases from J, the junction contained 6 bases not matched to a gene. Looked up from germline, CDR1 is SGHDN and CDR2 is FVKESK.

The rearrangement joins TRBV6-4 to TRBJ2-7, with TRBD2 matching over 7 bases. The CDR3 loop spans 15 amino acids. The germline CDR1 and CDR2 sequences are MRHNA and SNTAGT. Losses at the gene ends were 3 bases for V and 4 bases for J; bases not matched to a gene: 9. The CDR3 sequence is CASSESFGLEYEQYF. The CDR3 nucleotides are TGTGCCAGCAGTGAGTCCTTTGGACTAGAGTACGAGCAGTACTTC.

The CDR3 here is CASSQTGVGSPLHF. The CDR3 nucleotides read TGTGCCAGCAGTCAGACAGGGGTTGGTTCACCCCTCCACTTT. J is TRBJ1-6 and V is TRBV27, with 8 bases identical to TRBD1. The V gene's germline CDR1 is MNHEY and CDR2 SMNVEV (reference sequence). The CDR3 is 14 amino acids. V shed 5 bases, J shed 9 bases, and the junction held 6 bases outside the gene matches.

The rearrangement links TRBV6-2 or TRBV6-3 to TRBJ1-4; tentatively, D is TRBD1 (6 bases). Germline values: CDR1 MNHEY, CDR2 SVGEGT. CDR3 length: 15 residues. Trimming took 2 bases from V and 5 from J, leaving 12 bases between them. In nucleotides, the CDR3 is TGTGCCAGCAGTTACCTGGGACAACTAAATGAAAAACTGTTTTTT. Its translation is CASSYLGQLNEKLFF.

The V call is TRBV7-2, the J call TRBJ2-3, with 7 bases that match TRBD2. There are 15 residues in the CDR3. CDR1 SGHTA and CDR2 FQGNSA come from the germline V gene. V was pared by 5 bases and J by 1 base, with 6 bases of the junction left unmatched. This CDR3 is CASSPGGVGTDTQYF. The DNA of the CDR3 is TGTGCCAGCAGCCCTGGGGGGGTGGGCACAGATACGCAGTATTTT.

This CDR3 reads CASSLGGSSSYNEQFF. The DNA for the CDR3 is TGCGCCAGCAGCTTGGGGGGCTCGAGCTCCTACAATGAGCAGTTCTTC. V usage is TRBV5-1 and J usage is TRBJ2-1; tentatively, D is TRBD1 (5 bases). The CDR3 is 16 residues long. Germline V lookup: CDR1 SGHRS, CDR2 YFSETQ. V gave up 0 bases and J gave up 0 bases, with 10 bases separating them.

The rearrangement uses TRBV6-2 or TRBV6-3 and TRBJ2-2; possible D gene TRBD1, 6 bases. CDR1 MNHEY and CDR2 SVGEGT come from the germline V gene. This CDR3 comprises 19 residues. The V and J ends lost 2 bases and 7 bases respectively, with 26 bases between them. CDR3 residues: CASSYRRQVLWALLGELFF. DNA of the CDR3: TGTGCCAGCAGTTACCGACGACAGGTCTTATGGGCATTGCTCGGGGAGCTGTTTTTT.

J is TRBJ2-5 and V is TRBV5-1; D unresolved. V shed 4 bases and J shed 2 bases, with 6 bases lying between them. The CDR3 totals 12 residues. Germline V gives CDR1 SGHRS, CDR2 YFSETQ. CDR3 sequence reads: CASSEQQETQYF. DNA of the CDR3: TGCGCCAGCAGCGAACAGCAAGAGACCCAGTACTTC.

This clone has a single count. The genes are TRBV6-5 and TRBJ1-1; TRBD1 is a possible D gene (6 bases). CDR3 length equals 15 residues. CDR1 is MNHEY, CDR2 SVGAGI, per germline. V was cut by 4 bases and J by 6 bases, with 18 bases left in between. The CDR3 nucleotides read TGTGCCAGCAGTTCCTACGAACAGGGCTACGCTGAAGCTTTCTTT. Its protein is CASSSYEQGYAEAFF.

The chain has TRBV24-1 and TRBJ2-5; no clear D gene. This CDR3 contains 16 residues. Germline lookup yields CDR1 KGHDR and CDR2 SFDVKD. V was cut by 4 bases and J by 1 base, with 15 bases left in between. CDR3 sequence reads: CATSEPTVGSQETQYF. CDR3 coding DNA: TGTGCCACCAGTGAACCTACTGTCGGGTCCCAAGAGACCCAGTACTTC.

The chain's CDR3 is CASSLYRGAEAYEQYF. CDR3 DNA: TGTGCCAGCAGCTTATACAGGGGGGCCGAGGCCTACGAGCAGTACTTC. This chain joins TRBV11-2 and TRBJ2-7, with 8 bases fitting TRBD1. Germline V lookup: CDR1 SGHAT, CDR2 FQNNGV. J gave up 2 bases and V 2 bases, and 8 bases lay outside the gene matches. CDR3 length: 16 amino acids. The full variable domain, completed using reference TRBV11-2 and TRBJ2-7, is EAGVAQSPRYKIIEKRQSVAFWCNPISGHATLYWYQQILGQGPKLLIQFQNNGVVDDSQLPKDRFSAERLKGVDSTLKIQPAKLEDSAVYLCASSLYRGAEAYEQYFGPGTRLTVT.

This chain links TRBV9 with TRBJ1-3, with 10 positions matching TRBD1. Germline lookup yields CDR1 SGDLS and CDR2 YYNGEE. The V and J ends lost 2 bases and 4 bases, in that order; junction bases with no gene match: 3. CDR3 length: 15 residues. This CDR3 is CASSVMGQGGNTIYF. CDR3 DNA: TGTGCCAGCAGCGTGATGGGACAGGGGGGAAACACCATATATTTT.

The V and J genes are TRBV6-1 and TRBJ1-6, with TRBD1 as a possible D gene (5 bases). The germline CDR1 and CDR2 sequences are MNHNS and SASEGT. Trimming cost V 2 bases and J 9 bases, with 8 bases left between them. The CDR3 spans 13 residues. The CDR3 DNA is TGTGCCAGCAGTGAAAGGAGGGGTTCACCCCTCCACTTT. As protein: CASSERRGSPLHF.

The chain has TRBV28 and TRBJ2-7; TRBD2 is a possible D gene (5 bases). V shed 4 bases and J shed 3 bases, with 7 bases lying between them. Germline V gives CDR1 MDHEN, CDR2 SYDVKM. The CDR3 extends over 12 amino acids. CDR3 region: CASSSGVYEQYF. The CDR3 bases are TGTGCCAGCAGTTCCGGGGTCTACGAGCAGTACTTC. The complete variable domain, with remaining parts taken from reference TRBV28 and TRBJ2-7, reads DVKVTQSSRYLVKRTGEKVFLECVQDMDHENMFWYRQDPGLGLRLIYFSYDVKMKEKGDIPEGYSVSREKKERFSLILESASTNQTSMYLCASSSGVYEQYFGPGTRLTVT.

V usage is TRBV6-2 or TRBV6-3 and J usage is TRBJ2-5; 10 bases are a match to TRBD1. CDR1 and CDR2 (germline): MNHEY, SVGEGT. The CDR3 consists of 16 residues. V lost 6 bases to trimming and J lost 5 bases; unmatched junction nucleotides: 12. CDR3 sequence (DNA): TGTGCCAGCAGCCCTTCCCCGACAGGGGGCGAGGAGACCCAGTACTTC. Translation: CASSPSPTGGEETQYF.

In regard to this clone: The junction departs from germline at one end; a sequencing error may be responsible. The chain couples TRBV3-1 (or the pseudogene TRBV3-2) to TRBJ2-2; 10 bases align to TRBD2. The CDR3 is made up of 18 amino acids. Germline V CDR1 and CDR2: LGHDT, YNNKEL (reference sequence). The CDR3 DNA follows: TGTGCCAGCAGCCAAGGTCTAGCGGGGGCCTACGAACACCGGGGAGCTGTTTTT. It yields the protein CASSQGLAGAYEHRGAVF.